A selection of T cell receptor beta chains follows, all from one sample in a study of identical twins. A single record per CDR3 protein comes from TCRdb applying MiXCR to the 5' RACE reads. The sample lists hundreds of thousands of distinct CDR3 sequences, more than 6.5% occurring once. In addition, the sample was reused for a study of yellow fever vaccine responses in identical twins.

The material sequenced was PBMCs. The receptors come from a woman between 18 and 29 years old in good health. Both conserved end residues are part of each CDR3. The D gene is left open where the match is weak. Only part of the rows carry a size: once, few, many, or a class if the clone is expanded.

abundance | j_gene | d_gene | v_gene | len | CDR3nt | CDR3aa
. | TRBJ2-1 | TRBD2 | TRBV20-1 | 18 | TGCAGTGCTGAACCAATAACTAGCGGGAGTCGCTACTACAATGAGCAGTTCTTC | CSAEPITSGSRYYNEQFF
. | TRBJ2-7 | . | TRBV30 | 13 | TGTGCCTGGAGTGTACTACCGTACTACGAGCAGTACTTC | CAWSVLPYYEQYF
few | TRBJ2-1 | TRBD1 | TRBV28 | 13 | TGTGGGGACGGGACAGGGCTGATCCATGAGCAGTTCTTC | CGDGTGLIHEQFF
. | TRBJ1-4 | . | TRBV3-1 | 15 | TGTGCCAGCAGCCCTAACTTGTTTAGGGATGAAAAACTGTTTTTT | CASSPNLFRDEKLFF
few | TRBJ2-7 | TRBD1 | TRBV27 | 15 | TGTGCCAGCAGTACACGACAGGGGGCAAGAGGCGAGCAGTACTTC | CASSTRQGARGEQYF
. | TRBJ2-2 | TRBD1 | TRBV5-1 | 16 | TGCGCCAGCAGCTTGGCGACAGGGGTTGCAACCGGGGAGCTGTTTTTT | CASSLATGVATGELFF
many | TRBJ1-2 | TRBD1 | TRBV6-5 | 12 | TGTGCCAGCAGTCTGACAGGGGATGGCTACACCTTC | CASSLTGDGYTF
. | TRBJ2-3 | TRBD2 | TRBV7-9 | 17 | TGTGCCAGCAGCTTAGGGCCGCGGACTAGCGGAACAGATACGCAGTATTTT | CASSLGPRTSGTDTQYF
few | TRBJ1-1 | TRBD1 | TRBV12-3/TRBV12-4 | 13 | TGTGCCAGCACCCGACAGGGGTACACTGAAGCTTTCTTT | CASTRQGYTEAFF
. | TRBJ1-4 | TRBD1 | TRBV5-1 | 15 | TGCGCCAGCAGCTTGGACAGGGGAAGGGGTGAAAAACTGTTTTTT | CASSLDRGRGEKLFF
. | TRBJ1-3 | . | TRBV6-5 | 16 | TGTGCCAGCAGTTACTCCGCAGGGAGCTCTGGAAACACCATATATTTT | CASSYSAGSSGNTIYF
few | TRBJ2-2 | . | TRBV12-5 | 20 | TGTGCTAGTGGTTTTGATCCCAAAGGAGATGGGGCGGGGTACACCGGGGAGCTGTTTTTT | CASGFDPKGDGAGYTGELFF
few | TRBJ2-3 | TRBD1 | TRBV18 | 17 | TGTGCCAGCTCACCAAGGACATCAGGGGGCGGTACAGATACGCAGTATTTT | CASSPRTSGGGTDTQYF
few | TRBJ1-1 | TRBD1 | TRBV24-1 | 13 | TGTGCCACCAGGGGGACAGGGAGCACTGAAGCTTTCTTT | CATRGTGSTEAFF
. | TRBJ2-7 | . | TRBV14 | 14 | TGTGCCAGCAGCCAAGACCCCCGAATGGACGAGCAGTACTTC | CASSQDPRMDEQYF
. | TRBJ1-5 | TRBD1 | TRBV2 | 16 | TGTGCCAGCAGTCCCCCCGTTAGGGGACAGAATACCATCCAGCATTTT | CASSPPVRGQNTIQHF
few | TRBJ2-3 | . | TRBV21-1 | 13 | TGTGCCAGCAGCAATATCGGGCATGGCACGCAGTATTTT | CASSNIGHGTQYF
few | TRBJ2-7 | . | TRBV4-2 | 15 | TGTGCCAGCAGCCAAGAGAAGGCAGGGACCTACGAGCAGTACTTC | CASSQEKAGTYEQYF
few | TRBJ2-2 | . | TRBV30 | 11 | TGTGCCTGGAGTGTACACGCGGAGCTGTTTTTT | CAWSVHAELFF
many | TRBJ2-3 | . | TRBV29-1 | 14 | TGCAGCGTTGAGGGCAGGGGAAGCACAGATACGCAGTATTTT | CSVEGRGSTDTQYF
. | TRBJ2-7 | . | TRBV27 | 14 | TGTGCCAGCAGTTGGGGACGCTCCGGGTACGAGCAGTACTTC | CASSWGRSGYEQYF
many | TRBJ1-1 | . | TRBV7-9 | 13 | TGTGCCAGCAGCTTGCTAGGAGAGACTGAAGCTTTCTTT | CASSLLGETEAFF
few | TRBJ2-1 | TRBD2 | TRBV7-2 | 14 | TGTGCCAGCAGCCAAAACGGGGGGTACAATGAGCAGTTCTTC | CASSQNGGYNEQFF
few | TRBJ2-1 | TRBD2 | TRBV5-1 | 13 | TGCGCCAGTGGGACTAGCGGGAGCAATGAGCAGTTCTTC | CASGTSGSNEQFF
many | TRBJ2-1 | . | TRBV7-8 | 14 | TGTGCCAGCAGCTTACCCAGGGGCGCCAATGAGCAGTTCTTC | CASSLPRGANEQFF
many | TRBJ1-1 | . | TRBV29-1 | 14 | TGCAGCGGGTCGGGGGCAGGGTTGGTCACTGAAGCTTTCTTT | CSGSGAGLVTEAFF
few | TRBJ1-1 | . | TRBV7-9 | 13 | TGTGCCAGCAGCATTTTCTCACTCACTGAAGCTTTCTTT | CASSIFSLTEAFF
. | TRBJ2-7 | TRBD2 | TRBV5-6 | 17 | TGTGCCAGCAGCTTCGCGGAGCGGGGGCCGTTATACTACGAGCAGTACTTC | CASSFAERGPLYYEQYF
few | TRBJ2-2 | . | TRBV7-9 | 13 | TGTGCCAGCATCCACGCAGGGACCGGGGAGCTGTTTTTT | CASIHAGTGELFF
. | TRBJ1-5 | . | TRBV18 | 14 | TGTGCCAGCTCAACCGAGGGGGTTCGCCAGCCCCAGCATTTT | CASSTEGVRQPQHF
many | TRBJ2-1 | . | TRBV20-1 | 16 | TGCAGTGCTACCGAGGGGACACGGAGCTCCTACAATGAGCAGTTCTTC | CSATEGTRSSYNEQFF
. | TRBJ1-6 | TRBD1 | TRBV4-1 | 16 | TGCGCCAGCAGCCCCGGACAGGGGTTGATGAATTCACCCCTCCACTTT | CASSPGQGLMNSPLHF
few | TRBJ2-1 | . | TRBV14 | 14 | TGTGCCAGCAGCCAAAAACCGGTAAACAATGAGCAGTTCTTC | CASSQKPVNNEQFF
many | TRBJ2-1 | . | TRBV24-1 | 12 | TGTGCCACCACAGGACAGAACAATGAGCAGTTCTTC | CATTGQNNEQFF
few | TRBJ2-5 | . | TRBV27 | 14 | TGTGCCAGCAGTTTATGGGGCACCAAAGAGACCCAGTACTTC | CASSLWGTKETQYF
few | TRBJ2-7 | . | TRBV7-2 | 12 | TGTGCCAGCAGCCCGCGAACCTACGAGCAGTACTTC | CASSPRTYEQYF
many | TRBJ1-6 | . | TRBV7-9 | 11 | TGTGCCAGCAGCTGGGATTCACCCCTCCACTTT | CASSWDSPLHF
many | TRBJ2-7 | TRBD1 | TRBV20-1 | 13 | TGCAGCGCCGGGACAGGAGCCTCCTACGAGCAGTACTTC | CSAGTGASYEQYF
. | TRBJ2-3 | TRBD2 | TRBV4-2 | 17 | TGTGCCAGCAGCCAAGGAGCCATAGCGGGGGGCCCCTCTGGAGTTTATTTT | CASSQGAIAGGPSGVYF
. | TRBJ2-7 | . | TRBV7-2 | 15 | TGTGCCAGCAGCCCCAACCCGGACTACTCCTACGAGCAGTACTTC | CASSPNPDYSYEQYF
many | TRBJ2-5 | . | TRBV18 | 14 | TGTGCCAGCTCACCGGCGCGGGTAGGAGAGACCCAGTACTTC | CASSPARVGETQYF
. | TRBJ2-2 | . | TRBV18 | 14 | TGTGCCAGCCCAGGGCCAGTCGGCACCGGGGAGCTGTTTTTT | CASPGPVGTGELFF
few | TRBJ1-1 | . | TRBV3-1 | 14 | TGTGCCAGCAGCCAAGGGTACGGGAACACTGAAGCTTTCTTT | CASSQGYGNTEAFF
few | TRBJ2-7 | . | TRBV6-5 | 14 | TGTGCCAGCAGTTACTCGACAGAATACTACGAGCAGTACTTC | CASSYSTEYYEQYF
. | TRBJ2-1 | TRBD2 | TRBV9 | 16 | TGTGCCAGCAGCGTACCGAATAGCGGGATATACAATGAGCAGTTCTTC | CASSVPNSGIYNEQFF
many | TRBJ2-1 | . | TRBV29-1 | 13 | TGCAGCGTTGAGGGAGCGATGATCAATGAGCAGTTCTTC | CSVEGAMINEQFF
. | TRBJ2-3 | TRBD2 | TRBV5-4 | 20 | TGTGCCAGCAGCTTGGCCCCTTTCGGGGCGGGAGTAGCTTGGGCAGATACGCAGTATTTT | CASSLAPFGAGVAWADTQYF